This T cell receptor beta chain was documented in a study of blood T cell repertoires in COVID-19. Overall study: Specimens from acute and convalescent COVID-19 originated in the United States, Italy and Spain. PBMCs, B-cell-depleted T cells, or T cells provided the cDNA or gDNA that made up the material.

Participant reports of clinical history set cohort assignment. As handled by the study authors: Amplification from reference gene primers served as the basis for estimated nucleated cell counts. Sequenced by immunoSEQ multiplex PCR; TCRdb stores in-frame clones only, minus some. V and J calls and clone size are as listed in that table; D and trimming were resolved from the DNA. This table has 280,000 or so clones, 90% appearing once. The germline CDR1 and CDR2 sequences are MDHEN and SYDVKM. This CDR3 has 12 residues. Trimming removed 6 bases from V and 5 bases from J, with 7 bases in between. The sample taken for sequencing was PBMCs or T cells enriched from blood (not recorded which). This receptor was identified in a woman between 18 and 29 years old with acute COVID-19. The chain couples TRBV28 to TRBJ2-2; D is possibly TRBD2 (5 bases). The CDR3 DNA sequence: TGTGCCAGCAGGAGCGGAACCGGGGAGCTGTTTTTT. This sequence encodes CASRSGTGELFF.